These 26 T cell receptor beta chains originate from one sample sequenced in a study of spatial heterogeneity in lung cancer. TCRdb fed the 5' RACE reads into MiXCR, producing one record per CDR3 protein. The table includes some 47,000 distinct CDR3 sequences, more than 6.5% detected once. Sample time point: sample taken at primary tumor resection. The input material, whole RNA from tumor, nontumor lung or frozen PBMC, was sequenced unsorted. This specimen consisted of PBMCs, obtained at surgery. These receptors originate from a female donor with early-stage non-small cell lung cancer.

This clonotype was observed at least ten times. V and J are TRBV20-1 and TRBJ1-5, with TRBD1 identical over 9 bases. Trimming cost V 3 bases and J 5 bases; bases outside gene matches: 11. The CDR3 spans 16 residues. CDR1 is DFQATT and CDR2 is SNEGSKA in the germline V gene (reference sequence). CDR3 bases: TGCAGTGCTAGGGGTATACAGGGGGCGCCGGATCAGCCCCAGCATTTT. Residues: CSARGIQGAPDQPQHF.

This clonotype was detected many times. The chain employs TRBV18 and TRBJ2-1, with TRBD2 as a possible D gene (6 bases). Trimming took 5 bases from V and 0 from J, leaving 17 bases between them. Germline CDR1 KGHSH, CDR2 LQKENI. The CDR3 has 17 residues. CDR3 coding DNA: TGTGCCAGCTCAAACCCTGGATTGGGGGGCTCCTACAATGAGCAGTTCTTC. Its protein is CASSNPGLGGSYNEQFF.

The chain recombines TRBV6-5 with TRBJ2-7; 10 nucleotides align to TRBD1. The CDR3 is 15 amino acids. The ends lost 6 bases at V and 1 base at J; junction bases unmatched: 6. Germline assignment: CDR1 MNHEY and CDR2 SVGAGI. The CDR3 reads CASRNRDRGSYEQYF. The CDR3 DNA sequence: TGTGCCAGCAGAAACCGGGACAGGGGATCCTACGAGCAGTACTTC.

This clonotype appeared many times. The chain combines TRBV14 with TRBJ2-7, with a possible D match to TRBD1 (5 bases). This CDR3 has 13 amino acids. Germline values: CDR1 SGHDN, CDR2 FVKESK. V dropped 7 bases and J dropped 4 bases, with 14 bases sitting between them. The CDR3 DNA reads TGTGCCAGCAACACAGGCTTCGGGTACGAGCAGTACTTC. It yields the protein CASNTGFGYEQYF.

This clonotype was counted ten times or more. The V gene is TRBV3-1, the J gene TRBJ2-1; D ambiguous. V was shortened by 1 base and J by 4 bases, with 11 bases between the two germline ends. The CDR3 length is 15 residues. From germline, CDR1 is LGHDT and CDR2 YNNKEL (reference sequence). The CDR3 DNA follows: TGTGCCAGCAGCCAAGGGTTCATCCCTTACAATGAGCAGTTCTTC. As protein: CASSQGFIPYNEQFF.

The gene calls are TRBV5-1 and TRBJ1-4; D remains unclear. Deletions cut 2 bases from V and 0 bases from J, with 8 bases between. The CDR3 runs 15 residues. Germline values: CDR1 SGHRS, CDR2 YFSETQ. The CDR3 loop reads CASSFLRPTNEKLFF. The CDR3, as DNA: TGCGCCAGCAGCTTCCTTCGGCCAACTAATGAAAAACTGTTTTTT. The whole variable domain, remainder taken from reference TRBV5-1 and TRBJ1-4, is KAGVTQTPRYLIKTRGQQVTLSCSPISGHRSVSWYQQTPGQGLQFLFEYFSETQRNKGNFPGRFSGRQFSNSRSEMNVSTLELGDSALYLCASSFLRPTNEKLFFGSGTQLSVL.

Many counts were recorded for this clonotype. The rearrangement uses TRBV7-2 and TRBJ2-1; unclear D gene. V was cut by 1 base and J by 6 bases, with 13 bases left in between. The germline V gene has CDR1 SGHTA and CDR2 FQGNSA. CDR3 length: 15 residues. The DNA for the CDR3 is TGTGCCAGCAGCTTAGGTCGGGCAGGCGTCAATGAGCAGTTCTTC. This codes for CASSLGRAGVNEQFF.

CDR3 protein: CASSQAPAGGTQYF. The DNA of the CDR3 is TGTGCCAGCAGCCAAGCCCCAGCCGGAGGGACCCAGTACTTC. The genes are TRBV3-1 and TRBJ2-5; tentatively, D is TRBD2 (5 bases). V lost 1 base to trimming and J lost 7 bases, with 13 bases between them. The germline V gene encodes CDR1 LGHDT and CDR2 YNNKEL (reference sequence). The CDR3 spans 14 residues.

Here the CDR3 reads CASSRQGTNEKLFF. CDR3 bases: TGTGCCAGCAGCAGACAGGGAACTAATGAAAAACTGTTTTTT. The chain employs TRBV2 and TRBJ1-4; 7 bases map to TRBD1. CDR1 is SNHLY and CDR2 is FYNNEI in the germline V gene. V trimming: 6 bases; J trimming: 1 base; junction bases outside the gene matches: 2. This CDR3 has 14 amino acids.

V usage is TRBV11-2 and J usage is TRBJ1-4; D unclear. CDR1 is SGHAT, CDR2 FQNNGV, per germline. V was pared by 5 bases and J by 0 bases, with 7 bases between. This CDR3 comprises 14 residues. CDR3 coding DNA: TGTGCCAGCAGCCCCCCCGCAACTAATGAAAAACTGTTTTTT. As protein: CASSPPATNEKLFF.

This clonotype appeared a few times. The rearrangement uses TRBV6-1 and TRBJ1-3; no firm D call. The CDR3 extends over 14 amino acids. Germline-derived CDR1 and CDR2 are MNHNS and SASEGT. V was cut by 6 bases and J by 3 bases, with 12 bases left in between. The CDR3 loop reads CASSAAVDGNTIYF. CDR3 DNA: TGTGCCAGCAGCGCCGCAGTGGATGGAAACACCATATATTTT.

This clonotype was seen at least ten times. CDR3 residues: CASSQDLYGVYEQYF. The CDR3 DNA is TGTGCCAGCAGCCAAGATCTATACGGGGTCTACGAGCAGTACTTC. This chain joins TRBV4-2 and TRBJ2-7; D might be TRBD2 (5 bases). Looked up from germline, CDR1 is LGHNA and CDR2 is YNFKEQ. V was trimmed by 0 bases and J by 3 bases, leaving 12 bases between them. This CDR3 spans 15 amino acids.

In this sample, this clonotype turned up many times. The chain couples TRBV20-1 to TRBJ2-5; TRBD2 matches 7 bases. V was clipped by 7 bases and J by 1 base; unmatched bases: 6. Per the germline V gene, CDR1 is DFQATT and CDR2 is SNEGSKA (reference sequence). The CDR3 consists of 13 residues. CDR3 protein: CSGSGGFQETQYF. CDR3 sequence (DNA): TGCAGTGGATCCGGGGGGTTCCAAGAGACCCAGTACTTC.

This clonotype has ten or more counts. This rearrangement joins TRBV4-1 to TRBJ2-1; 9 bases are a match to TRBD2. V was clipped by 3 bases and J by 4 bases; unmatched bases: 13. Germline lookup yields CDR1 MGHRA and CDR2 YSYEKL. This CDR3 region has 18 residues. In DNA form, the CDR3 reads TGCGCCAGCAGCCACCAGCTTATGACTAGCGGACTATACAATGAGCAGTTCTTC. As protein: CASSHQLMTSGLYNEQFF.

This clonotype turned up a few times. The genes are TRBV20-1 and TRBJ1-5; tentatively, D is TRBD1 (6 bases). Germline V gives CDR1 DFQATT, CDR2 SNEGSKA (reference sequence). This CDR3 has 15 residues. V was clipped by 6 bases and J by 4 bases, with 19 bases between them. This CDR3 is CSAAAWTAVNQPQHF. CDR3 bases: TGCAGTGCAGCCGCCTGGACAGCTGTAAATCAGCCCCAGCATTTT.

This clonotype was counted ten times or more. V is TRBV21-1 and J is TRBJ2-7; the D call in the table, TRBD1, was not verified against the DNA. TRBV21-1 is classified as a pseudogene. There are 15 residues in the CDR3. The CDR3 nucleotides read TGTGCCAGCAGCTACCGGGACAGGGGGACCTACGAGCAGTACTTC. Amino acid sequence: CASSYRDRGTYEQYF.

This clonotype was seen repeatedly, ten times or more. The chain is built from TRBV29-1 and TRBJ1-1; 9 nucleotides match TRBD1. Germline CDR1 and CDR2: SQVTM and ANQGSEA. Losses at the gene ends were 6 bases for V and 10 bases for J; bases not matched to a gene: 18. The CDR3 consists of 15 residues. CDR3 nucleotide sequence: TGCAGCGTCGCGACGAATTTGGACAGGGGAAGTGGAGCTTTCTTT. Amino acids: CSVATNLDRGSGAFF.

The table lists this clonotype with a count of one. A much more abundant neighbour one base away suggests this may be a read error. The chain is built from TRBV20-1 and TRBJ1-4, with D unclear. CDR3 length equals 13 residues. Trimming left V 3 bases short and J 8 bases short, with 13 bases between. Per the germline V gene, CDR1 is DFQATT and CDR2 is SNEGSKA (reference sequence). CDR3 sequence reads: CSASVQLGEKLFF. DNA for the CDR3: TGCAGTGCTAGTGTGCAACTGGGGGAAAAACTGTTTTTT.

This clonotype was seen many times. The V gene is TRBV10-3, the J gene TRBJ2-5; 10 bases line up with TRBD2. This CDR3 has 16 amino acids. The V gene's germline CDR1 is ENHRY and CDR2 SYGVKD. Losses at the gene ends were 4 bases for V and 4 bases for J; bases not matched to a gene: 9. As DNA, the CDR3 is TGTGCCATCAGTGCGGAGGCTAGCGGGGGAGGAGAGACCCAGTACTTC. It translates to CAISAEASGGGETQYF.

This clonotype was recorded at least ten times. The chain has TRBV29-1 and TRBJ1-1, with 9 bases matching TRBD1. The germline CDR1 and CDR2 sequences are SQVTM and ANQGSEA. The CDR3 has 13 residues. V lost 8 bases to trimming and J lost 1 base; unmatched junction nucleotides: 5. The CDR3 loop is CSTDRGKNTEAFF. The CDR3 DNA is TGCAGCACAGACAGGGGGAAGAACACTGAAGCTTTCTTT.

This clonotype was seen at least ten times. The rearrangement uses TRBV27 and TRBJ1-1; D possibly corresponds to TRBD1 (5 bases). CDR3 length equals 14 residues. V was clipped by 7 bases and J by 4 bases, with 16 bases between them. Germline CDR1 is MNHEY and CDR2 is SMNVEV (reference sequence). Here the CDR3 reads CASTKRGRVTEAFF. Here the CDR3 DNA reads TGTGCCAGCACCAAAAGGGGTAGGGTCACTGAAGCTTTCTTT.

The chain uses TRBV28 and TRBJ2-1, with D perhaps TRBD2 (5 bases). Trimming pared 2 bases from V and 1 base from J, leaving 9 bases between. The germline V gene encodes CDR1 MDHEN and CDR2 SYDVKM. This CDR3 is 15 amino acids long. CDR3 coding DNA: TGTGCCAGCAGTTTAACCGGACTGTCCTACAATGAGCAGTTCTTC. Residues: CASSLTGLSYNEQFF.

Comment on this clonotype: At one boundary the junction diverges from the germline segment, which might be a read error. The chain combines TRBV3-1 with TRBJ2-5; TRBD2 might be the D (6 bases). This CDR3 region has 14 residues. CDR1 is LGHDT and CDR2 is YNNKEL in the germline V gene (reference sequence). The CDR3 reads CACSQGSSRETRYF. CDR3 DNA sequence: TGTGCCTGCAGCCAAGGTTCCTCCCGGGAGACCCGGTACTTC.

This clonotype showed up just a few times. J is TRBJ2-7 and V is TRBV5-1; the D gene is possibly TRBD2 (6 bases). Germline CDR1 reads SGHRS; CDR2 reads YFSETQ. This CDR3 spans 13 amino acids. Trimming took off 1 base at V and 5 bases at J, with 10 bases between the two ends. CDR3 nucleotide sequence: TGCGCCAGCAGCTTGAGCGGGCCGAACGAGCAGTACTTC. Encoded protein: CASSLSGPNEQYF.

In its sample, this clonotype was seen many times. The chain links TRBV5-1 to TRBJ2-7; the D is unclear. The CDR3 is 14 residues long. V lost 4 bases and J 2 bases, leaving 13 bases between the germline ends. CDR1 and CDR2 (germline): SGHRS, YFSETQ. The CDR3 DNA sequence: TGCGCCAGCAGCACTGACCGTTCGGCCTACGAGCAGTACTTC. This translates into CASSTDRSAYEQYF. The complete variable domain, with remaining parts taken from reference TRBV5-1 and TRBJ2-7, reads KAGVTQTPRYLIKTRGQQVTLSCSPISGHRSVSWYQQTPGQGLQFLFEYFSETQRNKGNFPGRFSGRQFSNSRSEMNVSTLELGDSALYLCASSTDRSAYEQYFGPGTRLTVT.

This clonotype was observed many times. The CDR3 bases are TGCAGTGCTAGACGACCGGGGCTCGAGCAGTACTTC. This codes for CSARRPGLEQYF. The chain recombines TRBV20-1 with TRBJ2-7; D may be TRBD1 or TRBD2 (5 bases each). CDR3 length: 12 amino acids. V was shortened by 2 bases and J by 6 bases, with 11 bases between the two germline ends. Germline-derived CDR1 and CDR2 are DFQATT and SNEGSKA (reference sequence).